These 18 T cell receptor beta chains were sequenced from one sample in a study of a mutant IDH1 vaccine in newly diagnosed glioma. Using immunoSEQ multiplex PCR, the repertoire was profiled, and TCRdb retains in-frame clones only, with some absent. The table lists around 52,000 clones, 85% to 90% of them singletons. Stated time point: week 5, during vaccination. The vaccine gave 300 ug of a 20-mer mutant IDH1 peptide subcutaneously per dose. No cognate antigen is known for these TCRs. Sequenced material: PBMCs, taken from a glioma patient whose treatment included an IDH1 peptide vaccine. The receptors here all came from a woman aged 40 to 49 with glioma.

This clone turned up a few times. This sequence joins TRBV6-5 and TRBJ1-1; D is ambiguous. V lost 6 bases and J 1 base, leaving 9 bases between the germline ends. Germline V lookup: CDR1 MNHEY, CDR2 SVGAGI. This CDR3 has 13 amino acids. CDR3 loop: CASSEAPNTEAFF. CDR3 nucleotide sequence: TGTGCCAGCAGCGAAGCCCCGAACACTGAAGCTTTCTTT.

The chain joins TRBV5-1 to TRBJ1-1; 10 bases are shared with TRBD1. The CDR3 has 14 residues. Germline trimming cut 4 bases from V and 3 bases from J; bases unmatched to any gene: 3. Germline V gene sequence: CDR1 SGHRS, CDR2 YFSETQ. Here the CDR3 DNA reads TGCGCCAGCAGCGGGACAGGGGCCCACACTGAAGCTTTCTTT. Encoded protein: CASSGTGAHTEAFF.

For the CDR3, the DNA is TGTGCCAGCAGCTTCGGGCAGGCCTCTGGAAACACCATATATTTT. Protein sequence: CASSFGQASGNTIYF. V gene TRBV11-1 combines with J gene TRBJ1-3; no definite D call. Germline assignment: CDR1 SGHAT and CDR2 FQDESV (reference sequence). V gave up 3 bases and J gave up 0 bases, with 9 bases separating them. This CDR3 has 15 residues.

This rearrangement joins TRBV19 to TRBJ1-1; tentative D call: TRBD1 (5 bases). This CDR3 has 14 amino acids. V was trimmed by 5 bases and J by 0 bases, leaving 10 bases between them. The germline V gene has CDR1 LNHDA and CDR2 SQIVND (reference sequence). The CDR3 protein is CASSLGLMNTEAFF. Written as DNA, the CDR3 is TGTGCCAGTAGTCTGGGACTTATGAACACTGAAGCTTTCTTT.

This rearrangement joins TRBV7-6 to TRBJ1-6, with 9 positions matching TRBD1. Per the germline V gene, CDR1 is SGHVS and CDR2 is FNYEAQ. V lost 3 bases and J lost 6; bases outside the gene matches: 6. CDR3 length: 16 residues. The CDR3 region has the DNA TGTGCCAGCAGCTTGAGGGACAGGGTGGTTAATTCACCCCTCCACTTT. Protein sequence: CASSLRDRVVNSPLHF. The whole variable domain, remainder taken from reference TRBV7-6 and TRBJ1-6, is GAGVSQSPRYKVTKRGQDVALRCDPISGHVSLYWYRQALGQGPEFLTYFNYEAQQDKSGLPNDRFSAERPEGSISTLTIQRTEQRDSAMYRCASSLRDRVVNSPLHFGNGTRLTVT.

The chain is built from TRBV7-9 and TRBJ1-1; 7 nucleotides line up with TRBD1. Germline V CDR1 and CDR2: SEHNR, FQNEAQ (reference sequence). The V segment lost 7 bases and the J segment 6 bases; nucleotides outside the gene matches: 8. CDR3 length: 13 amino acids. The DNA for the CDR3 is TGTGCCAGCACCAGATACAGGGGTTCTGAAGCTTTCTTT. Encoded protein: CASTRYRGSEAFF. Variable domain in full (rest from reference TRBV7-9 and TRBJ1-1): DTGVSQNPRHKITKRGQNVTFRCDPISEHNRLYWYRQTLGQGPEFLTYFQNEAQLEKSRLLSDRFSAERPKGSFSTLEIQRTEQGDSAMYLCASTRYRGSEAFFGQGTRLTVV.

This CDR3 reads CASSPRGQTNTEAFF. The CDR3 DNA reads as TGCGCCAGCAGCCCCCGGGGACAGACCAACACTGAAGCTTTCTTT. V is TRBV5-1 and J is TRBJ1-1; 7 nucleotides match TRBD1. V shed 4 bases, J shed 2 bases, and the junction held 8 bases outside the gene matches. The CDR3 spans 15 residues. Germline-derived CDR1 and CDR2 are SGHRS and YFSETQ.

The chain is built from TRBV2 and TRBJ1-5; D ambiguous. The CDR3 totals 12 residues. Germline values: CDR1 SNHLY, CDR2 FYNNEI. V shed 8 bases and J shed 2 bases, with 7 bases lying between them. Here the CDR3 DNA reads TGTGCCAGCGGCCAGGGCAATCAGCCCCAGCATTTT. Protein sequence: CASGQGNQPQHF.

The chain carries TRBV4-2 and TRBJ1-5; the D gene is possibly TRBD1 (6 bases). Between the trimmed V and J ends, which lost 0 bases and 1 base, there was a span of 10 bases. CDR1 is LGHNA and CDR2 is YNFKEQ in the germline V gene. CDR3 length: 16 amino acids. Here the CDR3 reads CASSQEGAGSNQPQHF. The CDR3, as DNA: TGTGCCAGCAGCCAAGAGGGGGCCGGGAGCAATCAGCCCCAGCATTTT.

This clone has more than one count but fewer than ten. The rearrangement uses TRBV2 and TRBJ1-1; unclear D gene. Germline V gene sequence: CDR1 SNHLY, CDR2 FYNNEI. There are 13 residues in the CDR3. V was pared by 3 bases and J by 1 base, with 6 bases between. This chain's CDR3 is CASSDDSNTEAFF. In DNA, the CDR3 is TGTGCCAGCAGTGACGACTCGAACACTGAAGCTTTCTTT.

The V call is TRBV10-2, the J call TRBJ2-2; D is unclear. The CDR3 sequence is 13 residues long. Trimming took 6 bases from V and 0 from J, leaving 5 bases between them. From germline, CDR1 is WSHSY and CDR2 SAAADI. The DNA of the CDR3 is TGCGCCAGCAGCAAGGCGAACACCGGGGAGCTGTTTTTT. It translates to CASSKANTGELFF.

J is TRBJ2-2 and V is TRBV19, with D unresolved. CDR1 and CDR2 (germline): LNHDA, SQIVND (reference sequence). Deletions cut 2 bases from V and 0 bases from J, with 4 bases between. The CDR3 totals 14 residues. The CDR3 loop reads CASSIFSNTGELFF. The CDR3 region has the DNA TGTGCCAGTAGTATATTCTCGAACACCGGGGAGCTGTTTTTT.

The rearrangement joins TRBV6-1 to TRBJ1-4; 10 bases are shared with TRBD1. Germline CDR1 MNHNS, CDR2 SASEGT. The CDR3 extends over 15 amino acids. Unmatched junction bases numbered 9, after V lost 7 bases and J lost 7 bases. The CDR3 sequence is CASTPSGTGVEKLFF. As DNA, the CDR3 is TGTGCCAGCACCCCCTCCGGGACAGGGGTTGAAAAACTGTTTTTT.

The rearrangement uses TRBV4-1 and TRBJ1-3; the match to TRBD1 covers 8 bases. This CDR3 is 18 amino acids long. After removal of 3 bases from V and 3 bases from J, the junction contained 13 bases not matched to a gene. Germline V lookup: CDR1 MGHRA, CDR2 YSYEKL. The CDR3, as DNA: TGCGCCAGCAGCCATCGCCCTGGGCAGGGGGCGCTTGGAAACACCATATATTTT. It translates to CASSHRPGQGALGNTIYF.

The chain employs TRBV7-6 and TRBJ1-1; TRBD1 aligns across 9 bases. CDR1 and CDR2 (germline): SGHVS, FNYEAQ. The CDR3 runs 17 residues. Trimming took 5 bases from V and 4 from J; bases not matched to a gene: 14. The CDR3 spells CASSLTGTGFGRTEAFF. CDR3 nucleotides: TGTGCCAGCAGCCTTACCGGGACAGGGTTCGGACGCACTGAAGCTTTCTTT. The whole variable domain, remainder taken from reference TRBV7-6 and TRBJ1-1, is GAGVSQSPRYKVTKRGQDVALRCDPISGHVSLYWYRQALGQGPEFLTYFNYEAQQDKSGLPNDRFSAERPEGSISTLTIQRTEQRDSAMYRCASSLTGTGFGRTEAFFGQGTRLTVV.

This clone was detected once. V gene TRBV29-1 combines with J gene TRBJ2-7; D is perhaps TRBD2 (5 bases). The V gene lost 3 bases and the J gene lost 0 bases, with 15 bases spanning the gap. The CDR3 has 15 amino acids. Germline CDR1 SQVTM, CDR2 ANQGSEA. CDR3 DNA sequence: TGCAGCGTTGAGAAGGGTCACGGACTCTCCTACGAGCAGTACTTC. It specifies CSVEKGHGLSYEQYF.

The genes are TRBV7-9 and TRBJ1-2, with 7 bases fitting TRBD1. Germline assignment: CDR1 SEHNR and CDR2 FQNEAQ (reference sequence). V lost 5 bases to trimming and J lost 6 bases; unmatched junction nucleotides: 15. The CDR3 spans 16 residues. CDR3: CASSLGDGTAFHGYTF. The CDR3, as DNA: TGTGCCAGCAGCCTGGGCGACGGGACAGCCTTCCATGGCTACACCTTC. Full variable domain (missing parts from reference TRBV7-9 and TRBJ1-2): DTGVSQNPRHKITKRGQNVTFRCDPISEHNRLYWYRQTLGQGPEFLTYFQNEAQLEKSRLLSDRFSAERPKGSFSTLEIQRTEQGDSAMYLCASSLGDGTAFHGYTFGSGTRLTVV.

There are a few counts of this clone. The rearrangement uses TRBV4-1 and TRBJ1-1; 7 bases agree with TRBD1. Looked up from germline, CDR1 is MGHRA and CDR2 is YSYEKL. Trimming at V came to 0 bases and at J to 1 base, leaving 5 bases not matched to a gene. The CDR3 has 16 residues. The CDR3 reads CASSQEGYRGNTEAFF. The CDR3 region has the DNA TGCGCCAGCAGCCAAGAAGGCTACAGGGGGAACACTGAAGCTTTCTTT.